These 9 T cell receptor beta chains came from one sample sequenced in a study of T cell changes during pregnancy in multiple sclerosis. Repertoires were generated with immunoSEQ multiplex PCR, while TCRdb's copy carries only in-frame clones and drops some. The table has tens of thousands of clones, roughly nine tenths seen once. Sequenced here: peripheral blood, sampled before pregnancy. The receptors originated from a female donor with multiple sclerosis, enrolled in a pregnancy study.

The chain links TRBV4-1 to TRBJ1-2; D might be TRBD1 (6 bases). Germline CDR1 and CDR2: MGHRA and YSYEKL. V lost 1 base, J lost 4 bases, and 22 bases lay in between. The CDR3 extends over 18 amino acids. CDR3 sequence: CASSQVLRRGGVGYGYTF. The CDR3 DNA is TGCGCCAGCAGCCAAGTTCTACGCAGAGGGGGAGTTGGCTATGGCTACACCTTC.

CDR3 in DNA: TGTGCCAGCAGCTTGTTGTTACGGGACAACTCCTACGAGCAGTACTTC. It encodes CASSLLLRDNSYEQYF. The chain is built from TRBV7-6 and TRBJ2-7, with D possibly matching TRBD1 (6 bases). Germline V gives CDR1 SGHVS, CDR2 FNYEAQ. The CDR3 spans 16 residues. Trimming took off 3 bases at V and 0 bases at J, with 15 bases between the two ends.

This clone was seen once. The rearrangement joins TRBV5-6 to TRBJ2-7; TRBD1 agrees at 9 bases. The CDR3 length is 15 residues. J gave up 3 bases and V 4 bases, and 8 bases lay outside the gene matches. Germline lookup yields CDR1 SGHDT and CDR2 YYEEEE. CDR3 sequence (DNA): TGTGCCAGCAGCGCACAGGGGGCCAGGGTCTACGAGCAGTACTTC. It encodes CASSAQGARVYEQYF. Full variable domain (remainder filled in from reference TRBV5-6 and TRBJ2-7): DAGVTQSPTHLIKTRGQQVTLRCSPKSGHDTVSWYQQALGQGPQFIFQYYEEEERQRGNFPDRFSGHQFPNYSSELNVNALLLGDSALYLCASSAQGARVYEQYFGPGTRLTVT.

The chain carries TRBV2 and TRBJ2-1, with D uncertain. The CDR3 spans 16 residues. Germline V gene lookup returns CDR1 SNHLY and CDR2 FYNNEI. Trimming cost V 6 bases and J 1 base, with 16 bases left between them. The CDR3 nucleotides are TGTGCCAGCAGGGCCCTATGGTTGGAGTCCTACAATGAGCAGTTCTTC. Protein sequence: CASRALWLESYNEQFF.

The chain has TRBV12-5 and TRBJ1-4; no reliable D call. This CDR3 is built from 12 residues. V lost 9 bases and J lost 1, with 6 bases in between. CDR1 and CDR2 from the germline V gene are LGHNT and FRNRAP. As DNA, the CDR3 is TGTGCTAGCGGAGAAACTAATGAAAAACTGTTTTTT. Its translation is CASGETNEKLFF.

The chain has TRBV19 and TRBJ1-2; D gene uncertain. This CDR3 is 13 amino acids long. Germline lookup yields CDR1 LNHDA and CDR2 SQIVND (reference sequence). Trimming left V 5 bases short and J 8 bases short, with 15 bases between. The CDR3 DNA follows: TGTGCCAGTAGTCCCATGACGGGGAGCGGCTACACCTTC. This sequence encodes CASSPMTGSGYTF.

This chain connects TRBV7-9 to TRBJ1-1; D is perhaps TRBD1 (6 bases). The CDR3 is made up of 15 amino acids. Germline V lookup: CDR1 SEHNR, CDR2 FQNEAQ (reference sequence). The germline V and J ends were trimmed by 7 bases and 0 bases, with 15 bases remaining between them. CDR3: CASTSMTGMNTEAFF. The CDR3 DNA reads as TGTGCCAGCACGTCAATGACAGGAATGAACACTGAAGCTTTCTTT.

The CDR3 sequence is CASSKWAREETQYF. The DNA for the CDR3 is TGTGCCAGCAGCAAATGGGCCAGGGAAGAGACCCAGTACTTC. This rearrangement joins TRBV21-1 to TRBJ2-5; the table gives TRBD1 as D, unverified against the DNA. TRBV21-1 is tagged as a pseudogene. The CDR3 has 14 amino acids.

The chain is built from TRBV30 and TRBJ1-1, with D uncertain. CDR1 and CDR2 (germline): GTSNPN, SVGIG (reference sequence). Deletions cut 1 base from V and 8 bases from J, with 11 bases between. The CDR3 has 12 residues. Written as DNA, the CDR3 is TGTGCCTGGAGTGGCGAGTTTCTGGAAGCTTTCTTT. Its translation is CAWSGEFLEAFF.